The clone carrying this TCR delta chain was seen a handful of times. The target antigen is unknown. The record originates from a study of Vδ1+ human thymocytes. Study conclusions and caveats: Unlike peripheral blood Vdelta1+ controls, thymic delta-chain sequences included 20% to 25% Vdelta2 and few Vdelta3. Highly polyclonal TRG and TRD repertoires with Gaussian CDR3 length distributions appeared in thymus.

Thymocytes were sorted as CD3+ TCRVdelta1+ TCRVdelta2- after alphabeta T cell depletion. Germline CDR1 and CDR2: TSWWSYY and QGS. This CDR3 is 19 amino acids long. With 2 bases removed from V and 0 bases from J, the gap between germline ends came to 22 bases. RNA was extracted from the cells and then reverse transcribed. The CDR3 regions were amplified by multiplex PCR from V-gene primers to a constant-region primer. TCRdb reran clone calling via CATT on the multiplex PCR reads. The profile covers tens of thousands of delta-chain clones, with 15% to 20% appearing a single time and roughly 0.5% taken by the ten largest.

V usage is TRDV1 and J usage is TRDJ1, with D hard to call. What was sequenced was Vdelta1+ gamma-delta thymocytes from the thymus. The subset: FACS-sorted CD3+ TCRalphabeta- TCRVdelta1+ TCRVdelta2- thymocytes. The sequence was collected from a boy less than two years old who had congenital heart surgery. The CDR3 protein is CALGEVSRDYGGDTDKLIF. In DNA form, the CDR3 reads TGTGCTCTTGGGGAAGTGAGTAGAGACTACGGAGGGGACACCGATAAACTCATCTTT.